The 17 T cell receptor beta chains reported below all come from one sample, sequenced in a study of cytomegalovirus exposure and HLA in healthy donors. The PCR used 60 Vbeta and 13 Jbeta primers. Some clones are missing from TCRdb's copy, which holds only in-frame ones; the method was immunoSEQ multiplex PCR. The data hold approximately 150,000 clones, with over 70% observed a single time. Sequenced: PBMCs. The receptors stem from a man aged 18 to 30 in good health and CMV-seropositive.

The chain uses TRBV6-5 and TRBJ2-7; 9 bases map to TRBD1. The length of the CDR3 is 14 residues. The junction had 8 bases not matched to a gene; V was cut back by 4 bases and J by 7 bases. Germline-derived CDR1 and CDR2 are MNHEY and SVGAGI. CDR3 coding DNA: TGTGCCAGCAGTTCTGGACAGGGGTGGCAAGAGCAGTACTTC. Its translation is CASSSGQGWQEQYF.

The genes are TRBV7-2 and TRBJ2-7, with 9 bases matching TRBD2. The CDR3 covers 14 residues. J lost 2 bases, V lost 5 bases, and 4 bases had no gene match. The germline gives CDR1 SGHTA, CDR2 FQGNSA. The CDR3 sequence: CASSPSGVTYEQYF. In nucleotides, the CDR3 is TGTGCCAGCAGCCCTAGCGGGGTTACCTACGAGCAGTACTTC.

This rearrangement joins TRBV6-5 to TRBJ1-6; 9 nucleotides line up with TRBD1. This CDR3 has 16 residues. V lost 2 bases to trimming and J lost 4 bases; unmatched junction nucleotides: 3. Germline V gene sequence: CDR1 MNHEY, CDR2 SVGAGI. The CDR3 sequence: CASSYRGQGYNSPLHF. DNA for the CDR3: TGTGCCAGCAGTTACCGCGGACAGGGGTATAATTCACCCCTCCACTTT.

The V gene is TRBV5-1, the J gene TRBJ2-7, with 7 bases aligning to TRBD1. CDR1 and CDR2 (germline): SGHRS, YFSETQ. The CDR3 loop spans 14 amino acids. After removal of 0 bases from V and 2 bases from J, the junction contained 2 bases not matched to a gene. The CDR3 loop is CASSLGTGPYEQYF. CDR3 nucleotides: TGCGCCAGCAGCTTGGGGACAGGACCCTACGAGCAGTACTTC.

The chain joins TRBV5-6 to TRBJ2-2; 10 nucleotides align to TRBD1. Germline V CDR1 and CDR2: SGHDT, YYEEEE. The CDR3 contains 16 residues. V lost 0 bases, J lost 5 bases, and 4 bases stayed unmatched. CDR3 nucleotide sequence: TGTGCCAGCAGCTTGGCGGGACAGGGGAGGACCGGGGAGCTGTTTTTT. It is translated as CASSLAGQGRTGELFF. The full variable domain, with the rest looked up from reference TRBV5-6 and TRBJ2-2, is DAGVTQSPTHLIKTRGQQVTLRCSPKSGHDTVSWYQQALGQGPQFIFQYYEEEERQRGNFPDRFSGHQFPNYSSELNVNALLLGDSALYLCASSLAGQGRTGELFFGEGSRLTVL.

This clone was seen a few times. V and J are TRBV28 and TRBJ2-2, with a weak D call TRBD1 (5 bases). The CDR3 has 15 residues. Germline V gene sequence: CDR1 MDHEN, CDR2 SYDVKM. V lost 6 bases and J 4 bases, leaving 15 bases between the germline ends. The DNA for the CDR3 is TGTGCCAGCAGCTGGATTTTAGGGGCCACCGGGGAGCTGTTTTTT. It yields the protein CASSWILGATGELFF.

V gene TRBV19 combines with J gene TRBJ2-7; 8 nucleotides agree with TRBD2. V was clipped by 1 base and J by 1 base; unmatched bases: 6. There are 16 residues in the CDR3. The germline CDR1 and CDR2 sequences are LNHDA and SQIVND (reference sequence). The CDR3 DNA is TGTGCCAGTAGTATAGCTGGAACGGGGGGGTCCTACGAGCAGTACTTC. Translated, it gives CASSIAGTGGSYEQYF.

This clone was found a few times. This chain connects TRBV19 to TRBJ1-6; D is possibly TRBD1 (5 bases). The CDR3 covers 14 residues. V lost 6 bases, J lost 4 bases, and 10 bases lay in between. Germline assignment: CDR1 LNHDA and CDR2 SQIVND (reference sequence). Here the CDR3 DNA reads TGTGCCAGTAGCTTGGGGGGGTATAATTCACCCCTCCACTTT. Translated, it gives CASSLGGYNSPLHF.

Details on this clone: Other DNA sequences from this sample encode an identical CDR3 as well. The chain carries TRBV14 and TRBJ2-7; TRBD1 matches 9 bases. Germline CDR1 reads SGHDN; CDR2 reads FVKESK. The ends lost 1 base at V and 7 bases at J; junction bases unmatched: 8. CDR3 length equals 15 residues. The CDR3 nucleotides are TGTGCCAGCAGCCAAGTCCGGGACAGGGTTCTGGAGCAGTACTTC. Translation: CASSQVRDRVLEQYF.

J is TRBJ2-5 and V is TRBV6-5; TRBD1 agrees at 9 bases. Unmatched junction bases numbered 12, after V lost 2 bases and J lost 11 bases. CDR3 length equals 15 residues. The germline CDR1 and CDR2 sequences are MNHEY and SVGAGI. The CDR3 loop is CASSYGPGQGTEQYF. For the CDR3, the DNA is TGTGCCAGCAGTTACGGGCCGGGACAGGGTACAGAGCAGTACTTC.

This chain links TRBV19 with TRBJ2-1; 12 positions match TRBD2. There are 18 residues in the CDR3. The V gene end was trimmed by 5 bases and the J gene end by 2 bases; junction bases not matched to a gene: 10. Per germline, CDR1 LNHDA and CDR2 SQIVND (reference sequence). In nucleotides, the CDR3 is TGTGCCAGTAGTTTCCGGACCGCTAGCGGGGGGGCCTACAATGAGCAGTTCTTC. Its protein is CASSFRTASGGAYNEQFF.

The CDR3 DNA follows: TGTGCCAGCAGTTATACCATGGGACGACCACTGGGGGCCTACACCTTC. Encoded protein: CASSYTMGRPLGAYTF. The chain combines TRBV6-5 with TRBJ1-2, with a weak D call TRBD1 (6 bases). The CDR3 has 16 residues. Trimming cost V 3 bases and J 10 bases, with 24 bases left between them. CDR1 is MNHEY and CDR2 is SVGAGI in the germline V gene.

The rearrangement joins TRBV4-1 to TRBJ1-5, with TRBD1 matching over 10 bases. V shed 4 bases, J shed 2 bases, and the junction held 5 bases outside the gene matches. The CDR3 extends over 16 amino acids. Germline V CDR1 and CDR2: MGHRA, YSYEKL. CDR3 residues: CASSLSTGGGNQPQHF. The CDR3 DNA follows: TGCGCCAGCAGCCTATCGACAGGGGGCGGCAATCAGCCCCAGCATTTT.

This chain joins TRBV7-9 and TRBJ2-5; D possibly corresponds to TRBD1 (6 bases). CDR1 SEHNR and CDR2 FQNEAQ come from the germline V gene (reference sequence). The CDR3 covers 16 residues. Trimming stripped 4 bases from V and 4 bases from J, with 19 bases between. In DNA form, the CDR3 reads TGTGCCAGCAGCTCTCCCATCACAGGGTGGGGAGAGACCCAGTACTTC. Its translation: CASSSPITGWGETQYF.

The genes are TRBV27 and TRBJ2-7, with 10 positions matching TRBD1. Trimming cost V 2 bases and J 0 bases; bases outside gene matches: 13. This CDR3 has 19 amino acids. CDR1 is MNHEY, CDR2 SMNVEV, per germline (reference sequence). CDR3 residues: CASSLGPGQGVPYSYEQYF. The DNA of the CDR3 is TGTGCCAGCAGTTTAGGGCCTGGACAGGGGGTACCATACTCCTACGAGCAGTACTTC.

Concerning this clone itself: This sample includes further DNA sequences coding for the same CDR3. CDR3 protein: CAWSVGGSGNTIYF. The CDR3 DNA is TGTGCCTGGAGTGTGGGGGGGTCTGGAAACACCATATATTTT. The V call is TRBV30, the J call TRBJ1-3, with D possibly matching TRBD1 (5 bases). V was cut by 0 bases and J by 1 base, with 7 bases left in between. Germline V gene data show CDR1 as GTSNPN and CDR2 as SVGIG (reference sequence). CDR3 length: 14 residues. The variable domain in full, with the rest retrieved from reference TRBV30 and TRBJ1-3, is SQTIHQWPATLVQPVGSPLSLECTVEGTSNPNLYWYRQAAGRGLQLLFYSVGIGQISSEVPQNLSASRPQDRQFILSSKKLLLSDSGFYLCAWSVGGSGNTIYFGEGSWLTVV.

V usage is TRBV21-1 and J usage is TRBJ2-5; TRBD1 was called by the table and not checked on the DNA. TRBV21-1 is a recognized pseudogene. CDR3 length equals 19 residues. The CDR3 DNA reads as TGTGCCAGCAGCAAAGCAGAGGGGACAGGGACCAAGGGGCAAGAGACCCAGTACTTC. It yields the protein CASSKAEGTGTKGQETQYF.